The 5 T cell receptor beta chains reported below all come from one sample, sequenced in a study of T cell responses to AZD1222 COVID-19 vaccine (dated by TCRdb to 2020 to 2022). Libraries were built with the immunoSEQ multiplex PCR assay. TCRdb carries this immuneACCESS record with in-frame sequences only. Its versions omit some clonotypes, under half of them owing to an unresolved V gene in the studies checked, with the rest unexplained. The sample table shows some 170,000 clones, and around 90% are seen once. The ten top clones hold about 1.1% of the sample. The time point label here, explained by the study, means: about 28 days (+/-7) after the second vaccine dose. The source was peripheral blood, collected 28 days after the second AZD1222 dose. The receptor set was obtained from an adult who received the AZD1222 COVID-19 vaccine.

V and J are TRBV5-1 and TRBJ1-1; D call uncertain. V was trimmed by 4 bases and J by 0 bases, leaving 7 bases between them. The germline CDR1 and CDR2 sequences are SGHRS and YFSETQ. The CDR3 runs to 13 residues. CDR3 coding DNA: TGCGCCAGCAGCCCTCTCATGAACACTGAAGCTTTCTTT. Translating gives CASSPLMNTEAFF.

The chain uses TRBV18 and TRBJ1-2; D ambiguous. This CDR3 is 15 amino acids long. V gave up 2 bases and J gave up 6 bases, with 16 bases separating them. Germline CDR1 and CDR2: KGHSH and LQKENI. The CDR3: CASSPFDRASDGYTF. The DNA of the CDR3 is TGTGCCAGCTCACCATTTGATAGGGCCTCGGATGGCTACACCTTC.

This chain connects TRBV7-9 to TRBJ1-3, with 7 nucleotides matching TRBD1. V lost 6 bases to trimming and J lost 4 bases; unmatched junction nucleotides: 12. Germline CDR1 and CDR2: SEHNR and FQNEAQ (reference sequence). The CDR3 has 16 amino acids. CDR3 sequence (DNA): TGTGCCAGCAGTAACAGGGGAGAAGGCCGGGGAAACACCATATATTTT. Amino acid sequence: CASSNRGEGRGNTIYF.

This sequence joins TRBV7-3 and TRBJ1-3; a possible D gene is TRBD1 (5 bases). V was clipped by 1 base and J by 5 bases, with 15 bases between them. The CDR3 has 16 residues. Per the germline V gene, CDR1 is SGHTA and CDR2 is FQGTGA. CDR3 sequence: CASSLSRLQGRNTIYF. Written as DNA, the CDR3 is TGTGCCAGCAGCTTAAGCCGGTTGCAGGGTCGAAACACCATATATTTT.

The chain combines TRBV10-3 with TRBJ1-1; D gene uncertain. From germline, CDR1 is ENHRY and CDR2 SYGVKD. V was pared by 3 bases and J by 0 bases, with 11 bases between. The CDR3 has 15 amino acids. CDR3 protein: CAISDADPVNTEAFF. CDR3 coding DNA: TGTGCCATCAGTGACGCTGACCCAGTGAACACTGAAGCTTTCTTT.